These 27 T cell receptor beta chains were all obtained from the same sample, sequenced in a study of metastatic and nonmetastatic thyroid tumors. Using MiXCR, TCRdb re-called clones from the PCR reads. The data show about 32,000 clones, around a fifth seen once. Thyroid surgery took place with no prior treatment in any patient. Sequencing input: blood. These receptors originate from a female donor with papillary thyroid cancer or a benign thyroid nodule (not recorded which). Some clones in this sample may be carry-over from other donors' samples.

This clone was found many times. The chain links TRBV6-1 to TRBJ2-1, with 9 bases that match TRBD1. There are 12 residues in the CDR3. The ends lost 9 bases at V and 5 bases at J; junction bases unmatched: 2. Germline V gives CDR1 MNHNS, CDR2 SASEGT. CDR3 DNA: TGTGCCAGTCGGACAGGGGACAATGAGCAGTTCTTC. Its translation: CASRTGDNEQFF.

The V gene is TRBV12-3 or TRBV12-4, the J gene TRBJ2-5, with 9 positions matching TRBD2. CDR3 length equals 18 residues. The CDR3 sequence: CSSKLAVGSGSFGETQYF. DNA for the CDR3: TGTTCTAGCAAACTGGCGGTGGGTAGCGGGAGTTTTGGAGAGACCCAGTACTTC.

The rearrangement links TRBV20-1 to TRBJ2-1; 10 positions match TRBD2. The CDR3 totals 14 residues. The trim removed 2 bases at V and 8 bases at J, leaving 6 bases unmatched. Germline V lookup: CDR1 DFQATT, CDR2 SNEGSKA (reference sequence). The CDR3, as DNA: TGCAGTGCTAGATCAGCGGGAGGGAGGGATGAGCAGTTCTTC. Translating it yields CSARSAGGRDEQFF.

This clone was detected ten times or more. CDR3 sequence: CASVKSGAAIRDTEAFF. Here the CDR3 DNA reads TGTGCCAGCGTCAAGAGCGGGGCCGCCATTAGGGACACTGAAGCTTTCTTT. This sequence joins TRBV27 and TRBJ1-1; tentatively, D is TRBD1 (5 bases). CDR1 and CDR2 (germline): MNHEY, SMNVEV (reference sequence). V was clipped by 8 bases and J by 3 bases, with 25 bases between them. This CDR3 region has 17 residues.

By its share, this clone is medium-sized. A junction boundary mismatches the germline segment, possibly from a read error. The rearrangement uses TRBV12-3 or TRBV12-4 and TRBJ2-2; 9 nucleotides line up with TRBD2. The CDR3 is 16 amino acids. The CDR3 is CASSSVAGVYTGELFF. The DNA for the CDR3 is TGTGCCAGCAGTAGTGTAGCGGGAGTGTACACCGGGGAGTTGTTTTTT.

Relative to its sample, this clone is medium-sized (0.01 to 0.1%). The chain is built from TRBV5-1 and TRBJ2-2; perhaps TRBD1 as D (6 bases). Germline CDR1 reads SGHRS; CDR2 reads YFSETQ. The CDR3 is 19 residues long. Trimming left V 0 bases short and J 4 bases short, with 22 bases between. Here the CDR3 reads CASSLVPTGSSVSTGELFF. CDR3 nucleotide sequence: TGCGCCAGCAGCTTGGTTCCTACAGGGTCCTCGGTGAGCACCGGGGAGCTGTTTTTT.

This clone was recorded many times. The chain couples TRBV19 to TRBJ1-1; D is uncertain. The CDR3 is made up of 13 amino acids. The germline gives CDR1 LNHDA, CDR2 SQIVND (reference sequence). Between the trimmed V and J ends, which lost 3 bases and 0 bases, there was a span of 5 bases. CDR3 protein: CASSMSLNTEAFF. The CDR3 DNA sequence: TGTGCCAGTAGTATGTCCCTGAACACTGAAGCTTTCTTT. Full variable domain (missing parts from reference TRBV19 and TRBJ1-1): DGGITQSPKYLFRKEGQNVTLSCEQNLNHDAMYWYRQDPGQGLRLIYYSQIVNDFQKGDIAEGYSVSREKKESFPLTVTSAQKNPTAFYLCASSMSLNTEAFFGQGTRLTVV.

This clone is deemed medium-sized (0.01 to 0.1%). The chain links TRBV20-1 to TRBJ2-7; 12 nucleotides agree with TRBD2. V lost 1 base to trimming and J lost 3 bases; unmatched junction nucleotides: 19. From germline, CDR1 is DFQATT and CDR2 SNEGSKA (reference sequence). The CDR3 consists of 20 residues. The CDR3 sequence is CSARAPQRAGLAGYYYEQYF. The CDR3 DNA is TGCAGTGCTAGAGCACCTCAACGGGCAGGACTAGCGGGGTACTACTACGAGCAGTACTTC.

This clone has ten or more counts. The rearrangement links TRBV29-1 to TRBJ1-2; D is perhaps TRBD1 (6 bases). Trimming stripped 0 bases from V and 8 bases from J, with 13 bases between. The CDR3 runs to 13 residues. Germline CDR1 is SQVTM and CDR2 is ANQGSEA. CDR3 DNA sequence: TGCAGCGTTGAAGATTCAGGGGAGCGGGGCTACACCTTC. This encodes CSVEDSGERGYTF.

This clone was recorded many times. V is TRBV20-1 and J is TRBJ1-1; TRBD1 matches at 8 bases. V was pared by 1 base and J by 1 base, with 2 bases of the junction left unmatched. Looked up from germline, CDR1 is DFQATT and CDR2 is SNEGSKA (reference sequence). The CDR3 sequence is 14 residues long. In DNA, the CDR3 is TGCAGTGCTAGAGGAACAGGGGGGAACACTGAAGCTTTCTTT. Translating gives CSARGTGGNTEAFF.

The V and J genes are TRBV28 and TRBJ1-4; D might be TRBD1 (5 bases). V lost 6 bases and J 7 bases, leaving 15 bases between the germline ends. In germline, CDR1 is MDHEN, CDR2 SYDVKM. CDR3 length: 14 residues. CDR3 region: CASSSGGVGEKLFF. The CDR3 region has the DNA TGTGCCAGCAGCTCGGGGGGAGTTGGTGAAAAACTGTTTTTT.

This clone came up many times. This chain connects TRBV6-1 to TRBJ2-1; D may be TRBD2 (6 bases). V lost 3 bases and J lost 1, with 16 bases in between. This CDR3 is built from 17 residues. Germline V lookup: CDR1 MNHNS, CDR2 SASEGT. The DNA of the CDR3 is TGTGCCAGCAGTGATACGGCGAGGAGCGGGTCCTACAATGAGCAGTTCTTC. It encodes CASSDTARSGSYNEQFF.

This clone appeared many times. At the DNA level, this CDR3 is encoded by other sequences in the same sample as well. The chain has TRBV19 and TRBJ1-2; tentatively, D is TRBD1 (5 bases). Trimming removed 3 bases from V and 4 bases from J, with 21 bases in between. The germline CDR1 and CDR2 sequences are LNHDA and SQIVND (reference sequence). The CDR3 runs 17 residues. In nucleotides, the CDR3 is TGTGCCAGTAGTATCTACGGCGGGGGTAACACCCTCTATGGCTACACCTTC. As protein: CASSIYGGGNTLYGYTF.

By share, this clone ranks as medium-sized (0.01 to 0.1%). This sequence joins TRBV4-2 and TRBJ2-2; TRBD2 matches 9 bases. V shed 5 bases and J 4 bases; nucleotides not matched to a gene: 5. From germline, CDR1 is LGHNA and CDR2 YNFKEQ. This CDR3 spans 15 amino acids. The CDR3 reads CASSEREEVTGELFF. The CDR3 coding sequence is TGTGCCAGCAGCGAGCGGGAGGAGGTCACCGGGGAGCTGTTTTTT.

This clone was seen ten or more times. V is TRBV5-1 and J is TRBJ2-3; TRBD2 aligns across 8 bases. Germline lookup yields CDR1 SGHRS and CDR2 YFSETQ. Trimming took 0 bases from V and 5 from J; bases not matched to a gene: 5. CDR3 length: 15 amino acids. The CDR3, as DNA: TGCGCCAGCAGCTTGGACGGGAGGGCCAGAGATACGCAGTATTTT. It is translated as CASSLDGRARDTQYF.

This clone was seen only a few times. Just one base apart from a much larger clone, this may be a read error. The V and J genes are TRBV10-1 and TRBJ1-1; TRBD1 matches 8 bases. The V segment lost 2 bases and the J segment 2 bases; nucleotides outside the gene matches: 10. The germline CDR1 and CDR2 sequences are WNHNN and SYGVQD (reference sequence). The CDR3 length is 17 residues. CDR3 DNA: TGCGCCAGCAGTGAGGGATGGACAGGGACAATAAACACTGAAGCTTTCTTT. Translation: CASSEGWTGTINTEAFF.

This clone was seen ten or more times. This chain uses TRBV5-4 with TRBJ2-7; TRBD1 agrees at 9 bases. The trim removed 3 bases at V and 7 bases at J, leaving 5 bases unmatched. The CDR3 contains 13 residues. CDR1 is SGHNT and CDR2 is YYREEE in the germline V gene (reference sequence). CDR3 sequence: CASSSGQGREQYF. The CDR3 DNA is TGTGCCAGCAGCTCGGGACAGGGAAGGGAGCAGTACTTC.

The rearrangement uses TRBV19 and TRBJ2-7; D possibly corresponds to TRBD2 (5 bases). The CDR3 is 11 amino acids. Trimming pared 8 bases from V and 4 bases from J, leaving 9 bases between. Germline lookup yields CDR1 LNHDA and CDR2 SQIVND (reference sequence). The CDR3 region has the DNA TGTGCCAGTCGTGAGGGATACGAGCAGTACTTC. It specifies CASREGYEQYF.

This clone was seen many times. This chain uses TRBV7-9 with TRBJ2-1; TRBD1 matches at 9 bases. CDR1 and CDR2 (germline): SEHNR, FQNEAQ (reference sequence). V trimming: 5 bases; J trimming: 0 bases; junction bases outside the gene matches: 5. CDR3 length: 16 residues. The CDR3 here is CASSPDRGSSYNEQFF. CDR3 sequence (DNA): TGTGCCAGCAGCCCGGACAGGGGTAGCTCCTACAATGAGCAGTTCTTC. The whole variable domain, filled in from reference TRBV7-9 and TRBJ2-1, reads DTGVSQNPRHKITKRGQNVTFRCDPISEHNRLYWYRQTLGQGPEFLTYFQNEAQLEKSRLLSDRFSAERPKGSFSTLEIQRTEQGDSAMYLCASSPDRGSSYNEQFFGPGTRLTVL.

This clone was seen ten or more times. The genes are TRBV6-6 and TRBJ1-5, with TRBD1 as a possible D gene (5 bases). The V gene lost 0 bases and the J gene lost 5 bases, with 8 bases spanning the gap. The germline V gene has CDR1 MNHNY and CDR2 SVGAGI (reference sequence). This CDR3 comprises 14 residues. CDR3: CASSYSQGDQPQHF. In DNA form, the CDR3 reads TGTGCCAGCAGTTACTCGCAGGGTGATCAGCCCCAGCATTTT.

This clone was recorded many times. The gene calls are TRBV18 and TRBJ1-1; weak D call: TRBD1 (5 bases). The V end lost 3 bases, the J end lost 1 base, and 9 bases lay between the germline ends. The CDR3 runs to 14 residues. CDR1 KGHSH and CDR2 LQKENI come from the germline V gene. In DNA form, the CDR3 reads TGTGCCAGCTCACCGGGGACCTCGAACACTGAAGCTTTCTTT. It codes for CASSPGTSNTEAFF.

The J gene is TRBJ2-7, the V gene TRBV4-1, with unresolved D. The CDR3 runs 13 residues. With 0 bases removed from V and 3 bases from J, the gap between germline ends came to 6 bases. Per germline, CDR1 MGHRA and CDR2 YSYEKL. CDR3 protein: CASSQEAYYEQYF. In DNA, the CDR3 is TGCGCCAGCAGCCAAGAAGCCTACTACGAGCAGTACTTC.

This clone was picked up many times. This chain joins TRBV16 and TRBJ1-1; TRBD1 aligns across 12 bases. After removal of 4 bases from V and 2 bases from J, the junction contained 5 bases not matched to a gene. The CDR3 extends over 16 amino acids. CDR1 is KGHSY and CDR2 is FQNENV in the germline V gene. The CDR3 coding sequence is TGTGCCAGCAGCCTGGGGACAGGGGGCGTCAACACTGAAGCTTTCTTT. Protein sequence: CASSLGTGGVNTEAFF.

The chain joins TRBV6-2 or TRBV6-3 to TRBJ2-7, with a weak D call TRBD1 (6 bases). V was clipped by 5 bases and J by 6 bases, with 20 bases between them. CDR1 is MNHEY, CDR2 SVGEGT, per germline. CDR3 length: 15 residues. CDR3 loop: CASSPRVTGRAEQYF. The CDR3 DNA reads TGTGCCAGCAGTCCGAGGGTGACAGGTCGAGCCGAGCAGTACTTC.

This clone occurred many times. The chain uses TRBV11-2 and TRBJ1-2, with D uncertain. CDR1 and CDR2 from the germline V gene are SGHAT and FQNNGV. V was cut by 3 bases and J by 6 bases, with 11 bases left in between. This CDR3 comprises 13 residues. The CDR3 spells CASSLGESNGYTF. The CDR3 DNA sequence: TGTGCCAGCAGCTTGGGCGAGAGCAATGGCTACACCTTC.

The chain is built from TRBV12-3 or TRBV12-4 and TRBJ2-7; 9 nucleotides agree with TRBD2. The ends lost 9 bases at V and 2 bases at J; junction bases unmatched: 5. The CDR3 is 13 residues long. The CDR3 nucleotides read TGTGCCAGTTCAGCGGGAGGCCCCTACGAGCAGTACTTC. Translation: CASSAGGPYEQYF.

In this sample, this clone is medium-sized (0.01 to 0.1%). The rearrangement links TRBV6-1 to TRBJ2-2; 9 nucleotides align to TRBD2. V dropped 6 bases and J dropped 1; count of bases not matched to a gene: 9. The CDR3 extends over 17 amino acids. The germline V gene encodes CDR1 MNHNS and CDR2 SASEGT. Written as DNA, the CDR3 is TGTGCCAGCAGCTCCGGGCGAGCGGGGGGGAACACCGGGGAGCTGTTTTTT. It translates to CASSSGRAGGNTGELFF.